The sequence of this T cell receptor (beta chain) was determined in a study of blood T cell repertoires in COVID-19. Study context: Samples of COVID-19 (acute and convalescent) were obtained from the United States, Italy and Spain.

Authors' analysis steps: Reference gene primer amplification gave estimated nucleated cell counts. Here immunoSEQ multiplex PCR was the method, and the copy in TCRdb shows in-frame clones only, minus some. Clonal size and the V and J genes are those of that table, whereas D and trimming came from the DNA. The sample records 200,000 to 250,000 clones, 82% being singletons. Clinical history as reported by participants underpinned cohort assignment. The source is a woman aged 55-75 years who had recovered from COVID-19. The source material was PBMCs or T cells enriched from blood (not recorded which).

The CDR3 here is CASSTSGREQFF. The CDR3 nucleotides read TGTGCCAGTTCGACTAGCGGCAGAGAGCAGTTCTTC. The chain uses TRBV19 and TRBJ2-1; the match to TRBD2 covers 9 bases. V shed 8 bases, J shed 10 bases, and the junction held 6 bases outside the gene matches. The CDR3 is 12 amino acids. Germline CDR1 reads LNHDA; CDR2 reads SQIVND (reference sequence).